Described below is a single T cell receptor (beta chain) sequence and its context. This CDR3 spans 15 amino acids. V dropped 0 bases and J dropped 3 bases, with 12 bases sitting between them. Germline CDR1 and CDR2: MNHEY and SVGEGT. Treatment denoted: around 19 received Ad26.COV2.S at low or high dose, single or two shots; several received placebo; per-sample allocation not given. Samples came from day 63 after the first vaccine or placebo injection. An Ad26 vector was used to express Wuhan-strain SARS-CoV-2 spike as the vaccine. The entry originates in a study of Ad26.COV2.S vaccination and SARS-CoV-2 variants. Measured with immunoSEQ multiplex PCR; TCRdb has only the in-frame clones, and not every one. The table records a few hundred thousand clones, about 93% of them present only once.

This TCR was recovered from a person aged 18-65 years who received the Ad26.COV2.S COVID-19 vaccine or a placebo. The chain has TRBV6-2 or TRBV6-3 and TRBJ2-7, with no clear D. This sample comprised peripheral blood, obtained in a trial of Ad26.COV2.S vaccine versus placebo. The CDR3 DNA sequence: TGTGCCAGCAGTTACTCGATTGGCTCAAACTACGAGCAGTACTTC. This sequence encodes CASSYSIGSNYEQYF.